These 18 T cell receptor beta chains were sequenced from one sample in a study of cytomegalovirus exposure and HLA in healthy donors. 13 Jbeta primers and 60 Vbeta primers were used for the PCR. The assay was immunoSEQ multiplex PCR, and TCRdb's table has in-frame clones only and misses some. The sample lists 140,000 to 150,000 clones, 77% occurring once. The sample taken for sequencing was PBMCs. Receptors were obtained from a male donor in good health and CMV-seronegative.

A remark on this clone: It is likely a read error, because the conserved phenylalanine at the end of the CDR3 is missing. This chain uses TRBV7-9 with TRBJ1-2; 9 bases fit TRBD1. The germline gives CDR1 SEHNR, CDR2 FQNEAQ (reference sequence). The CDR3 is 14 residues long. After removal of 1 base from V and 6 bases from J, the junction contained 3 bases not matched to a gene. CDR3 sequence reads: CASSLGTGDDGYTS. The CDR3, as DNA: TGTGCCAGCAGCTTAGGGACAGGGGACGATGGCTACACCTCC.

This rearrangement joins TRBV7-8 to TRBJ2-7; D is ambiguous. This CDR3 is built from 13 residues. V was shortened by 4 bases and J by 4 bases, with 11 bases between the two germline ends. Germline assignment: CDR1 SGHVS and CDR2 FQNEAQ. The CDR3 DNA follows: TGTGCCAGCAGCTCCAGCGTCGGGTACGAGCAGTACTTC. As protein: CASSSSVGYEQYF.

Only a few counts were recorded for this clone. The rearrangement links TRBV5-1 to TRBJ2-1; 10 nucleotides agree with TRBD2. Per the germline V gene, CDR1 is SGHRS and CDR2 is YFSETQ. Trimming took 4 bases from V and 8 from J; bases not matched to a gene: 9. CDR3 length: 15 residues. The CDR3 sequence is CASSPPSGSRDEQFF. The DNA of the CDR3 is TGCGCCAGCAGCCCACCTAGCGGGAGTAGGGATGAGCAGTTCTTC.

The V and J genes are TRBV9 and TRBJ2-1, with TRBD2 identical over 8 bases. The CDR3 runs 15 residues. V trimming: 0 bases; J trimming: 8 bases; junction bases outside the gene matches: 7. In germline, CDR1 is SGDLS, CDR2 YYNGEE. The CDR3 sequence is CASSVDPGGRDEQFF. As DNA, the CDR3 is TGTGCCAGCAGCGTAGATCCGGGAGGGCGGGATGAGCAGTTCTTC.

This clone was seen only a few times. This sequence joins TRBV5-1 and TRBJ2-7; D remains unclear. Germline assignment: CDR1 SGHRS and CDR2 YFSETQ. Trimming removed 0 bases from V and 5 bases from J, with 6 bases in between. The length of the CDR3 is 12 residues. The CDR3 sequence: CASSLVLHEQYF. In nucleotides, the CDR3 is TGCGCCAGCAGCTTGGTTCTCCACGAGCAGTACTTC.

CDR3 residues: CASRGGDRAYNEQFF. CDR3 DNA: TGTGCCAGCCGGGGGGGGGACAGGGCCTACAATGAGCAGTTCTTC. This rearrangement joins TRBV5-4 to TRBJ2-1; D may be TRBD1 (9 bases). The germline V and J ends were trimmed by 7 bases and 2 bases, with 16 bases remaining between them. The CDR3 totals 15 residues. Germline CDR1 SGHNT, CDR2 YYREEE (reference sequence).

This clone appeared a few times. J is TRBJ2-5 and V is TRBV27; 13 nucleotides line up with TRBD2. The CDR3 consists of 15 residues. In germline, CDR1 is MNHEY, CDR2 SMNVEV (reference sequence). After removal of 5 bases from V and 4 bases from J, the junction contained 4 bases not matched to a gene. In nucleotides, the CDR3 is TGTGCCAGCAGTCTGGGACTAGCGGGGTTAGAGACCCAGTACTTC. Protein: CASSLGLAGLETQYF.

This CDR3 is CASSFQGGVYEQYF. The CDR3 region has the DNA TGTGCCAGCAGCTTTCAGGGGGGAGTCTACGAGCAGTACTTC. The genes are TRBV11-2 and TRBJ2-7, with a tentative D call TRBD1 (7 bases). With 3 bases removed from V and 3 bases from J, the gap between germline ends came to 12 bases. Germline V gives CDR1 SGHAT, CDR2 FQNNGV. The CDR3 runs to 14 residues. The full variable domain, its missing parts supplied by reference TRBV11-2 and TRBJ2-7, is EAGVAQSPRYKIIEKRQSVAFWCNPISGHATLYWYQQILGQGPKLLIQFQNNGVVDDSQLPKDRFSAERLKGVDSTLKIQPAKLEDSAVYLCASSFQGGVYEQYFGPGTRLTVT.

V and J are TRBV25-1 and TRBJ2-7, with 8 bases fitting TRBD1. V was clipped by 8 bases and J by 2 bases; unmatched bases: 8. CDR3 size: 14 residues. Germline lookup yields CDR1 MGHDK and CDR2 SYGVNS. The CDR3 region is CASPNRGTPYEQYF. The CDR3 nucleotides read TGTGCCAGCCCGAACAGGGGGACCCCCTACGAGCAGTACTTC.

The J gene is TRBJ1-1, the V gene TRBV7-2, with D hard to call. V was clipped by 4 bases and J by 7 bases, with 13 bases between them. CDR1 is SGHTA, CDR2 FQGNSA, per germline. CDR3 length: 13 amino acids. The CDR3, as DNA: TGTGCCAGCAGCTCACTCAAGGCAGGTGAAGCTTTCTTT. Its translation: CASSSLKAGEAFF.

This clone was counted once. The gene calls are TRBV19 and TRBJ2-2, with D possibly being TRBD2 (6 bases). V dropped 3 bases and J dropped 4 bases, with 12 bases sitting between them. The length of the CDR3 is 15 residues. Germline assignment: CDR1 LNHDA and CDR2 SQIVND (reference sequence). The CDR3 reads CASSIGVAVTGELFF. CDR3 bases: TGTGCCAGTAGTATCGGGGTAGCGGTCACCGGGGAGCTGTTTTTT.

This chain connects TRBV19 to TRBJ1-1; D gene unclear. The V gene's germline CDR1 is LNHDA and CDR2 SQIVND (reference sequence). The CDR3 extends over 15 amino acids. The V end lost 4 bases, the J end lost 3 bases, and 15 bases lay between the germline ends. This CDR3 reads CASSKVRELHTEAFF. In nucleotides, the CDR3 is TGTGCCAGTAGTAAAGTGAGGGAGTTGCACACTGAAGCTTTCTTT.

The chain combines TRBV21-1 with TRBJ1-2; no DNA check was done on the table's D call, TRBD1. TRBV21-1 is shown as a pseudogene. The CDR3 covers 17 residues. The CDR3 spells CASSKVGRDSENYGYTF. As DNA, the CDR3 is TGTGCCAGCAGCAAAGTTGGCAGGGACAGCGAGAACTATGGCTACACCTTC.

CDR3 DNA: TGTGCCAGTAGTGTGGACTTTCAAATCACCGGGGAGCTGTTTTTT. Translating gives CASSVDFQITGELFF. V is TRBV19 and J is TRBJ2-2, with a possible D match to TRBD2 (5 bases). Trimming removed 5 bases from V and 4 bases from J, with 14 bases in between. The CDR3 covers 15 residues. Per the germline V gene, CDR1 is LNHDA and CDR2 is SQIVND (reference sequence).

V and J are TRBV6-6 and TRBJ2-2; no reliable D call. The CDR3 covers 15 residues. Germline V gives CDR1 MNHNY, CDR2 SVGAGI (reference sequence). V shed 0 bases and J shed 5 bases, with 10 bases lying between them. CDR3 amino acids: CASSYSAAPTGELFF. Here the CDR3 DNA reads TGTGCCAGCAGTTACTCGGCAGCGCCTACCGGGGAGCTGTTTTTT.

The V gene is TRBV6-5, the J gene TRBJ1-1, with 7 bases matching TRBD1. The ends lost 10 bases at V and 7 bases at J; junction bases unmatched: 3. CDR1 and CDR2 (germline): MNHEY, SVGAGI. This CDR3 has 10 amino acids. The CDR3 region has the DNA TGTGCCAAGGGGACAGATGAAGCTTTCTTT. Its translation is CAKGTDEAFF.

The chain has TRBV4-1 and TRBJ2-3; D possibly corresponds to TRBD2 (6 bases). The V gene lost 1 base and the J gene lost 6 bases, with 14 bases spanning the gap. Germline-derived CDR1 and CDR2 are MGHRA and YSYEKL. This CDR3 spans 15 amino acids. This chain's CDR3 is CASSQVPTRADTQYF. Written as DNA, the CDR3 is TGCGCCAGCAGCCAAGTTCCGACTAGGGCGGATACGCAGTATTTT.

As concerns this clone: At one boundary the junction diverges from the germline segment, which might be a read error. V and J are TRBV7-3 and TRBJ2-3, with 9 nucleotides matching TRBD2. The CDR3 is made up of 17 amino acids. Germline V CDR1 and CDR2: SGHTA, FQGTGA. Here the CDR3 DNA reads TGTGCCAGCAGCTTAATGGCTAGCGGGGCGAGCACAGATACGCGGTATTTT. It is translated as CASSLMASGASTDTRYF.